The next 17 T cell receptor beta chains were all read from a single sample in a study of T cell repertoires in cytomegalovirus infection. One entry per CDR3 protein results from TCRdb running MiXCR on the reads. The sample carries approximately 630,000 distinct CDR3 sequences, approximately 24% recorded once. What was sequenced was CD8+ T cells from PBMCs. The source is a human donor in good health (CMV status not recorded). Some clones in this sample may be carry-over from other donors' samples.

This clonotype showed up many times. The gene calls are TRBV6-4 and TRBJ1-1; no reliable D call. Trimming took off 3 bases at V and 1 base at J, with 9 bases between the two ends. This CDR3 contains 14 residues. Germline CDR1 and CDR2: MRHNA and SNTAGT. CDR3 sequence reads: CASSERAGNTEAFF. The CDR3, as DNA: TGTGCCAGCAGTGAGAGGGCGGGGAACACTGAAGCTTTCTTT.

This clonotype was detected a few times. This chain joins TRBV7-9 and TRBJ2-6; D assignment may be TRBD1 or TRBD2 (5 bases each). Germline V gene data show CDR1 as SEHNR and CDR2 as FQNEAQ (reference sequence). This CDR3 is built from 17 residues. Trimming removed 5 bases from V and 0 bases from J, with 14 bases in between. The DNA for the CDR3 is TGTGCCAGCAGCGTAGGGGACGGACACTCTGGGGCCAACGTCCTGACTTTC. Translating it yields CASSVGDGHSGANVLTF.

This clonotype was counted a few times. The rearrangement links TRBV28 to TRBJ2-2, with TRBD2 as a possible D gene (6 bases). Germline CDR1 reads MDHEN; CDR2 reads SYDVKM. CDR3 size: 15 residues. V shed 8 bases and J shed 0 bases, with 13 bases lying between them. The CDR3 spells CASQRRGSNTGELFF. The CDR3 coding sequence is TGTGCCAGCCAGAGGCGGGGATCGAACACCGGGGAGCTGTTTTTT.

The genes are TRBV4-1 and TRBJ2-1; 7 bases map to TRBD1. Germline trimming cut 1 base from V and 5 bases from J; bases unmatched to any gene: 5. Germline loops: CDR1 MGHRA, CDR2 YSYEKL. This CDR3 region has 15 residues. Here the CDR3 reads CASSQGTGKNNEQFF. The CDR3 nucleotides read TGCGCCAGCAGCCAAGGGACAGGAAAGAACAATGAGCAGTTCTTC.

The chain recombines TRBV28 with TRBJ2-5, with 9 bases identical to TRBD1. Trimming took 3 bases from V and 4 from J; bases not matched to a gene: 12. Per the germline V gene, CDR1 is MDHEN and CDR2 is SYDVKM. The CDR3 totals 17 residues. CDR3 bases: TGTGCCAGCAGTTTGGCCCGGGGGACAGGGCGGGCAGAGACCCAGTACTTC. This translates into CASSLARGTGRAETQYF.

The chain is built from TRBV27 and TRBJ2-1; unclear D gene. The CDR3 length is 14 residues. V gave up 3 bases and J gave up 9 bases, with 15 bases separating them. The germline CDR1 and CDR2 sequences are MNHEY and SMNVEV (reference sequence). The CDR3 DNA sequence: TGTGCCAGCAGTTTCGGCCCCCCCTCAGTTGAGCAGTTCTTC. Its protein product is CASSFGPPSVEQFF.

This clonotype was recorded at least ten times. J is TRBJ1-3 and V is TRBV28, with D possibly TRBD1 on 5 matching bases. The CDR3 is 18 residues long. V lost 4 bases to trimming and J lost 0 bases, with 19 bases between them. CDR1 is MDHEN, CDR2 SYDVKM, per germline. The chain's CDR3 is CASSSILTTVLSGNTIYF. CDR3 in DNA: TGTGCCAGCAGTTCTATCCTAACGACAGTCCTCTCTGGAAACACCATATATTTT.

The V and J genes are TRBV14 and TRBJ2-6; D may be TRBD2 (7 bases). From germline, CDR1 is SGHDN and CDR2 FVKESK. V lost 2 bases, J lost 4 bases, and 21 bases lay in between. This CDR3 comprises 19 residues. The CDR3 region is CASSQQGRDPLIGANVLTF. The CDR3 coding sequence is TGTGCCAGCAGCCAACAGGGGAGGGACCCGTTGATCGGGGCCAACGTCCTGACTTTC.

The chain couples TRBV28 to TRBJ2-7; D is unresolved. The length of the CDR3 is 13 residues. Trimming cost V 4 bases and J 7 bases, with 14 bases left between them. The germline V gene has CDR1 MDHEN and CDR2 SYDVKM. The CDR3 nucleotides are TGTGCCAGCAGTTCTCGAAGGGCCGGAGAGCAGTACGTC. Amino acid sequence: CASSSRRAGEQYV.

The gene calls are TRBV20-1 and TRBJ2-7; 8 bases line up with TRBD2. With 6 bases clipped from V and 3 bases from J, the junction kept 13 bases outside the gene matches. CDR3 size: 15 residues. Germline values: CDR1 DFQATT, CDR2 SNEGSKA (reference sequence). In DNA, the CDR3 is TGCAGTGCGAACTCCGGGAGGGGCGTCCGCTACGAGCAGTACGTC. Its translation: CSANSGRGVRYEQYV.

Of note for this clonotype: One base away lies a much larger clone, so this may be a sequencing read error. V gene TRBV7-6 combines with J gene TRBJ1-1, with D unclear. CDR1 and CDR2 (germline): SGHVS, FNYEAQ. The CDR3 covers 14 residues. The CDR3 loop is CVSSYDWGNTEAFF. CDR3 coding DNA: TGTGTCAGCAGCTACGACTGGGGGAACACTGAAGCTTTCTTT. Using reference TRBV7-6 and TRBJ1-1 for the parts outside the CDR3, the full variable domain is GAGVSQSPRYKVTKRGQDVALRCDPISGHVSLYWYRQALGQGPEFLTYFNYEAQQDKSGLPNDRFSAERPEGSISTLTIQRTEQRDSAMYRCVSSYDWGNTEAFFGQGTRLTVV.

The rearrangement joins TRBV9 to TRBJ2-3; 7 nucleotides align to TRBD2. In germline, CDR1 is SGDLS, CDR2 YYNGEE. CDR3 size: 16 residues. The trim removed 3 bases at V and 2 bases at J, leaving 9 bases unmatched. The CDR3 sequence is CASSEAASGLTDTQYF. For the CDR3, the DNA is TGTGCCAGCAGCGAGGCGGCTAGCGGACTCACAGATACGCAGTATTTT.

This clonotype has ten or more counts. V is TRBV7-9 and J is TRBJ1-5; D is unclear. Trimming removed 1 base at V and 0 bases at J, with 10 bases between. The CDR3 covers 16 residues. Germline assignment: CDR1 SEHNR and CDR2 FQNEAQ (reference sequence). The CDR3, as DNA: TGTGCCAGCAGCTTAGGGCCAGCTAATAGCAATCAGCCCCAGCATTTT. Protein: CASSLGPANSNQPQHF.

This clonotype was picked up many times. V gene TRBV7-2 combines with J gene TRBJ1-5; 9 bases map to TRBD1. Germline V gives CDR1 SGHTA, CDR2 FQGNSA. The CDR3 totals 17 residues. The junction had 8 bases not matched to a gene; V was cut back by 5 bases and J by 0 bases. This CDR3 reads CASSGDRADYSNQPQHF. DNA for the CDR3: TGTGCCAGCAGCGGGGACAGGGCGGACTATAGCAATCAGCCCCAGCATTTT.

The CDR3 sequence is CSAPLGTQYF. The CDR3 nucleotides read TGCAGTGCCCCCCTAGGGACCCAGTACTTC. The chain carries TRBV20-1 and TRBJ2-5; D gene unclear. Germline-derived CDR1 and CDR2 are DFQATT and SNEGSKA (reference sequence). This CDR3 contains 10 residues. V was trimmed by 6 bases and J by 7 bases, leaving 9 bases between them.

The rearrangement joins TRBV4-1 to TRBJ1-2; 8 positions agree with TRBD1. Losses at the gene ends were 0 bases for V and 7 bases for J; bases not matched to a gene: 4. This CDR3 contains 14 residues. The germline V gene has CDR1 MGHRA and CDR2 YSYEKL. The CDR3 DNA reads TGCGCCAGCAGCCAAGATCCAGGGGGCTCTGGCTACACCTTC. Its protein is CASSQDPGGSGYTF.

The chain carries TRBV24-1 and TRBJ2-2; either TRBD1 or TRBD2 may supply D (6 bases each). This CDR3 has 13 amino acids. CDR1 is KGHDR, CDR2 SFDVKD, per germline. The V end lost 7 bases, the J end lost 4 bases, and 9 bases lay between the germline ends. DNA of the CDR3: TGTGCCACCAGGGGGGGCCGCACCGGGGAGCTGTTTTTT. Translating gives CATRGGRTGELFF.